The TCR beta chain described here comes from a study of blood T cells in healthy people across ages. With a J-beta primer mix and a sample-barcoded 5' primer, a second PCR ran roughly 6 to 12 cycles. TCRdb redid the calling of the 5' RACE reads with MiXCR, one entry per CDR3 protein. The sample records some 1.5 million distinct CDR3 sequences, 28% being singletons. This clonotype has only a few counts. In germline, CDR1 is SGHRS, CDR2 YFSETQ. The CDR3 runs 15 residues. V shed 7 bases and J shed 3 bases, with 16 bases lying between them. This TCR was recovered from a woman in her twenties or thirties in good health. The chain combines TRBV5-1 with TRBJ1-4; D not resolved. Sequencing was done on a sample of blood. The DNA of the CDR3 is TGCGCCAGCCGGGGATCGCGTGACTCTAATGAAAAACTGTTTTTT. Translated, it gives CASRGSRDSNEKLFF.